The 13 T cell receptor beta chains reported below all come from one sample, sequenced in a study of T cells in Graves' hyperthyroidism and ophthalmopathy. RNA transcripts were the template for amplifying TCR beta CDR3 regions. Initially, a first-round RT-PCR of the TCR CDR3 employed the HTBI primer set. MiXCR was run by TCRdb on the multiplex PCR reads, yielding one entry per CDR3 protein. Of around 300,000 distinct CDR3 sequences detected, about an eighth appear once; the ten largest clones hold roughly 8%. The sequencing input was blood. The receptors come from a woman in her thirties with Graves' hyperthyroidism that later progressed to Graves' ophthalmopathy.

About this clonotype itself: This may be a read error: a much more frequent sequence differs by one nucleotide. The chain employs TRBV20-1 and TRBJ2-1, with 9 bases that match TRBD1. This CDR3 spans 16 amino acids. CDR1 is DFQATT, CDR2 SNEGSKA, per germline (reference sequence). The CDR3 coding sequence is TGCAGTGCTGGGGACAGGGAAGCGCCGACCTACAAGGAGCAGTTCTTC. This translates into CSAGDREAPTYKEQFF.

The CDR3 here is CASSPPGAEGFEAFF. CDR3 nucleotides: TGTGCCAGCAGCCCCCCCGGGGCGGAGGGTTTTGAAGCTTTCTTT. The chain joins TRBV9 to TRBJ1-1, with D possibly TRBD1 on 5 matching bases. Germline CDR1 reads SGDLS; CDR2 reads YYNGEE. The ends were cut back, 4 bases at V and 7 bases at J, with 20 bases in the middle. The CDR3 totals 15 residues.

The gene calls are TRBV6-6 and TRBJ2-3; D call uncertain. Trimming cost V 0 bases and J 8 bases, with 9 bases left between them. Germline loops: CDR1 MNHNY, CDR2 SVGAGI (reference sequence). CDR3 length equals 13 residues. CDR3 sequence reads: CASSYSPWSTQYF. CDR3 DNA: TGTGCCAGCAGTTACTCCCCCTGGAGTACGCAGTATTTT.

This chain connects TRBV4-2 to TRBJ2-1; no reliable D call. Germline CDR1 LGHNA, CDR2 YNFKEQ. Between the trimmed V and J ends, which lost 2 bases and 0 bases, there was a span of 8 bases. This CDR3 contains 15 residues. CDR3 sequence (DNA): TGTGCCAGCAGCCAATTAAAAAGCTCCTACAATGAGCAGTTCTTC. Translating it yields CASSQLKSSYNEQFF.

This clonotype was picked up one time. V gene TRBV4-1 combines with J gene TRBJ2-3; 8 bases are shared with TRBD2. The length of the CDR3 is 16 residues. Losses at the gene ends were 1 base for V and 8 bases for J; bases not matched to a gene: 11. Germline-derived CDR1 and CDR2 are MGHRA and YSYEKL. The CDR3 nucleotides are TGCGCCAGCAGCCAAGCCGAACTAGCGGCGCGGGTTACGCAGTATTTT. Its translation is CASSQAELAARVTQYF.

With regard to this clonotype: This could be a read error, since a much larger clone is one nucleotide away. The chain uses TRBV3-1 and TRBJ2-7; 7 bases are shared with TRBD1. Germline V gene lookup returns CDR1 LGHDT and CDR2 YNNKEL (reference sequence). The CDR3 is 13 residues long. The CDR3 here is CTTRDRTSYEQYF. The CDR3 DNA is TGTACCACCCGGGACAGAACAAGCTACGAGCAGTACTTC.

This clonotype was detected many times. The chain joins TRBV5-6 to TRBJ1-3; D not resolved. Germline V gene lookup returns CDR1 SGHDT and CDR2 YYEEEE. This CDR3 region has 14 residues. V dropped 0 bases and J dropped 0 bases, with 4 bases sitting between them. The CDR3 sequence is CASSLGVSGNTIYF. CDR3 sequence (DNA): TGTGCCAGCAGCTTGGGGGTCTCTGGAAACACCATATATTTT.

This clonotype has just a few counts. The V and J genes are TRBV4-1 and TRBJ2-7; D ambiguous. CDR1 and CDR2 from the germline V gene are MGHRA and YSYEKL. With 0 bases removed from V and 2 bases from J, the gap between germline ends came to 8 bases. The CDR3 extends over 14 amino acids. CDR3: CASSQEMGTYEQYF. Here the CDR3 DNA reads TGCGCCAGCAGCCAAGAGATGGGAACCTACGAGCAGTACTTC.

The table lists this clonotype with many counts. The rearrangement links TRBV7-2 to TRBJ2-7; perhaps D is TRBD1 or TRBD2 (5 bases each). The CDR3 is 15 amino acids. Germline V gives CDR1 SGHTA, CDR2 FQGNSA. V dropped 2 bases and J dropped 3 bases, with 14 bases sitting between them. The CDR3 coding sequence is TGTGCCAGCAGCTTAAAAAGGGGAGAAGGCTACGAGCAGTACTTC. Its translation is CASSLKRGEGYEQYF.

As regards this clonotype: A junction boundary mismatches the germline segment, possibly from a read error. The chain is built from TRBV5-5 and TRBJ2-7; TRBD2 matches 7 bases. Germline-derived CDR1 and CDR2 are SGHKS and YYEKEE (reference sequence). This CDR3 contains 15 residues. CDR3 sequence: CASSFGEGLSYGQYF. CDR3 nucleotides: TGTGCCAGCAGCTTTGGGGAGGGCCTCTCCTACGGGCAGTACTTC.

The chain links TRBV7-9 to TRBJ1-3; possible D gene TRBD1, 5 bases. The germline CDR1 and CDR2 sequences are SEHNR and FQNEAQ (reference sequence). Trimming took 3 bases from V and 6 from J, leaving 15 bases between them. The CDR3 runs 15 residues. Here the CDR3 reads CASSFRGDAENTIYF. The CDR3 coding sequence is TGTGCCAGCAGCTTCCGAGGGGATGCTGAAAACACCATATATTTT.

This clonotype was seen ten or more times. This chain links TRBV11-2 with TRBJ2-2, with D perhaps TRBD1 (5 bases). V gave up 0 bases and J gave up 1 base, with 9 bases separating them. This CDR3 is 16 amino acids long. Germline CDR1 SGHAT, CDR2 FQNNGV. The CDR3 protein is CASSLDFDRNTGELFF. In DNA, the CDR3 is TGTGCCAGCAGCTTAGATTTCGACAGGAACACCGGGGAGCTGTTTTTT.

This clonotype appeared many times. The chain combines TRBV28 with TRBJ1-5; D is unclear. The germline CDR1 and CDR2 sequences are MDHEN and SYDVKM. V dropped 11 bases and J dropped 7 bases, with 15 bases sitting between them. This CDR3 has 12 residues. The CDR3 loop is CAGHSAGQPQHF. The CDR3 DNA reads TGTGCCGGCCATTCAGCAGGCCAGCCCCAGCATTTT.